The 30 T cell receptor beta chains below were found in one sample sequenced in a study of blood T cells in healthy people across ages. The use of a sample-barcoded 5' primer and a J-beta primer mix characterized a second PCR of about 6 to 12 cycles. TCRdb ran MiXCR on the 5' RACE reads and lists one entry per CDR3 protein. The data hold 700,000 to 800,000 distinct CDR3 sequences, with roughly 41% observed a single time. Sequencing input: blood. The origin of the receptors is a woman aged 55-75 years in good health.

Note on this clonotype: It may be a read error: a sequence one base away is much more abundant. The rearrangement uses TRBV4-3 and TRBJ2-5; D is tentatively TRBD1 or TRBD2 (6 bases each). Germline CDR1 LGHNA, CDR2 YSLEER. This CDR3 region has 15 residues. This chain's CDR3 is CAGSQGDTGGETQYF. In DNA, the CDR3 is TGCGCCGGCAGCCAAGGGGACACCGGGGGAGAGACCCAGTACTTC.

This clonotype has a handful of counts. CDR3 DNA sequence: TGTGCCAGCAGCTTAGATAGCGGGGGCAGTCCCTACGAGCAGTTCTTC. It encodes CASSLDSGGSPYEQFF. The rearrangement uses TRBV7-2 and TRBJ2-1; 9 nucleotides align to TRBD2. Germline V gene data show CDR1 as SGHTA and CDR2 as FQGNSA. Trimming at V came to 1 base and at J to 10 bases, leaving 11 bases not matched to a gene. The CDR3 runs to 16 residues. Complete variable domain (other parts from reference TRBV7-2 and TRBJ2-1): GAGVSQSPSNKVTEKGKDVELRCDPISGHTALYWYRQSLGQGLEFLIYFQGNSAPDKSGLPSDRFSAERTGGSVSTLTIQRTQQEDSAVYLCASSLDSGGSPYEQFFGPGTRLTVL.

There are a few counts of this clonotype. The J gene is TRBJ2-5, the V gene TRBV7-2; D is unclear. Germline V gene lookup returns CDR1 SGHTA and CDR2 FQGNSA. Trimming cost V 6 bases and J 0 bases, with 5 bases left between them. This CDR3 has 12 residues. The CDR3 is CASRLYQETQYF. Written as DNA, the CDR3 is TGTGCCAGCAGGCTGTACCAAGAGACCCAGTACTTC.

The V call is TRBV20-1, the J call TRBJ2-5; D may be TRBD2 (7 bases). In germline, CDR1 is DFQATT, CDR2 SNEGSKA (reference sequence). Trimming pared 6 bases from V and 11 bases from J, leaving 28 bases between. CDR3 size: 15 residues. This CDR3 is CSAPRGGARDNEQYF. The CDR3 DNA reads TGCAGTGCCCCTAGGGGGGGGGCAAGGGACAATGAGCAGTACTTC.

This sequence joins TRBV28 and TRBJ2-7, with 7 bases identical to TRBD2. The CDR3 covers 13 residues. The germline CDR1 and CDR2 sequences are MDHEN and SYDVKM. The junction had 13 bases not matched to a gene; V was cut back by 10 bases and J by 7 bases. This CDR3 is CATREAGVGEQYF. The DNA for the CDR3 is TGTGCCACAAGGGAGGCGGGAGTGGGAGAGCAGTACTTC.

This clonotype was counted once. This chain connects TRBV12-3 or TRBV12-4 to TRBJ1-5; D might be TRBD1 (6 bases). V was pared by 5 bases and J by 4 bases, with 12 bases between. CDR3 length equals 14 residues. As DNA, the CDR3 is TGTGCCAGCAGTCTCCGGGACACAAATCAGCCCCAGCATTTT. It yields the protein CASSLRDTNQPQHF.

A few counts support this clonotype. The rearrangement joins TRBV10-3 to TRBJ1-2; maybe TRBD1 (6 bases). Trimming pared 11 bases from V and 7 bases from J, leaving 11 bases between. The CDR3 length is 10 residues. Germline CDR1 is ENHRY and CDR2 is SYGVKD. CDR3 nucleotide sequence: TGTGCCTCAGGGGCTTCTGGCTACACCTTC. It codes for CASGASGYTF.

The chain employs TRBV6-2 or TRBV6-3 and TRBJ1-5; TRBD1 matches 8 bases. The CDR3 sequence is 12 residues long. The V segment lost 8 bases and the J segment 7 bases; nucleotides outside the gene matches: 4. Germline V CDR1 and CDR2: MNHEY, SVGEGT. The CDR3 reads CASVDRGQPQHF. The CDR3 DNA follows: TGTGCCAGCGTCGACAGGGGACAGCCCCAGCATTTT.

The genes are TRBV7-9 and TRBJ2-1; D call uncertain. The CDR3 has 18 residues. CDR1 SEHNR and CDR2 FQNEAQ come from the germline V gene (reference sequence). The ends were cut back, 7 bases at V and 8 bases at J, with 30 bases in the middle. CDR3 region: CASNRGLSGNSYTYEQFF. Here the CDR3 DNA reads TGTGCCAGCAACAGAGGATTAAGTGGGAACTCTTATACCTATGAGCAGTTCTTC.

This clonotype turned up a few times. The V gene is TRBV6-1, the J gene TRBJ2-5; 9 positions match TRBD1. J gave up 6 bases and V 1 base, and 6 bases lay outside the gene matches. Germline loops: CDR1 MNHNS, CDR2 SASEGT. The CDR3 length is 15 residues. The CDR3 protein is CASSEGQGEEQTQYF. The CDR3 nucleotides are TGTGCCAGCAGTGAAGGACAGGGGGAAGAGCAGACCCAGTACTTC.

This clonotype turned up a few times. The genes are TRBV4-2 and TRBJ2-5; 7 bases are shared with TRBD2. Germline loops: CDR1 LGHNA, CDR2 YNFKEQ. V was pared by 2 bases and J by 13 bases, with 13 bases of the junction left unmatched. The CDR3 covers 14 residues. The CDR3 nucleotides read TGTGCCAGCAGCCAACCAACTATGGCGGGAGTCCTGTACTTC. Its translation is CASSQPTMAGVLYF.

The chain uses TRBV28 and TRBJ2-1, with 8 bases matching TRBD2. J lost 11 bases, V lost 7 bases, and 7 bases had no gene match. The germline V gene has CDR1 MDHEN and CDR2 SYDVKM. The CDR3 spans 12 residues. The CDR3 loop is CASTARLAQQFF. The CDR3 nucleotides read TGTGCCAGCACCGCCCGACTAGCGCAGCAGTTCTTC.

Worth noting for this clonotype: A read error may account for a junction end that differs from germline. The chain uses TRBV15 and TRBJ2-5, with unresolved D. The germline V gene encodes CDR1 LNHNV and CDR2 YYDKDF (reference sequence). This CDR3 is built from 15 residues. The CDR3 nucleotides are TGTGCCACCAGCAGAGACGTAGGGTTCCAAGAGATCCAGTACTTC. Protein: CATSRDVGFQEIQYF.

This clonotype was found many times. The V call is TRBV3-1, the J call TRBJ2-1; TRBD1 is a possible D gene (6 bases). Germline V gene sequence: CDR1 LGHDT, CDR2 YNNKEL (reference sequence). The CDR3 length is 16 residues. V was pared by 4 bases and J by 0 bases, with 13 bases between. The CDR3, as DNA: TGTGCCAGCAGCCGACTCCAGGGGAGCTCCTACAATGAGCAGTTCTTC. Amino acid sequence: CASSRLQGSSYNEQFF.

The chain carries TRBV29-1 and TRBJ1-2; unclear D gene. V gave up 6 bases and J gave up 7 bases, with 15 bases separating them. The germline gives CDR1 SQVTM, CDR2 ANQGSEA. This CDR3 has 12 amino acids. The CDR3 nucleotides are TGCAGCGTAGACACGGGCCTTGGTGGCTACACCTTC. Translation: CSVDTGLGGYTF.

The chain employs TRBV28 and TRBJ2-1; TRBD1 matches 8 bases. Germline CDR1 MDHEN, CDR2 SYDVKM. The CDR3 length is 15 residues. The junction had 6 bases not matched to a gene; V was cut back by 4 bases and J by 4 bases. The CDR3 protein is CASSSRTGLYNEQFF. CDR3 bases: TGTGCCAGCAGTTCCCGGACAGGGCTATACAATGAGCAGTTCTTC.

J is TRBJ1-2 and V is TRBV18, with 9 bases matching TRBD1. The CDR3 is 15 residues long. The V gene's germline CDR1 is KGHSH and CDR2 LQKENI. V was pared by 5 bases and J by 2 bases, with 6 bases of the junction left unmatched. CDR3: CASSTGTGINYGYTF. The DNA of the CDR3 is TGTGCCAGCTCAACCGGGACAGGGATAAACTATGGCTACACCTTC.

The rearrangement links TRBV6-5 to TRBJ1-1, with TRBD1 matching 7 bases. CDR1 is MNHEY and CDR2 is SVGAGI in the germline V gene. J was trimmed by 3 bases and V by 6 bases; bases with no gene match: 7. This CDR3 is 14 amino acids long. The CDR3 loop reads CASSQGQEYTEAFF. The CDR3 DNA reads TGTGCCAGCAGCCAAGGACAGGAGTACACTGAAGCTTTCTTT.

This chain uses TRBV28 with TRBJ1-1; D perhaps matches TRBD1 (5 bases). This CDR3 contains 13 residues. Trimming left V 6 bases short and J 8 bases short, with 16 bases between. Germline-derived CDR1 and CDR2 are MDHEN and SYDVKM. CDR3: CASSRPGGAEAFF. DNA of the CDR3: TGTGCCAGCAGCAGGCCGGGAGGGGCAGAAGCTTTCTTT. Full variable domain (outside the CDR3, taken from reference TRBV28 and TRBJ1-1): DVKVTQSSRYLVKRTGEKVFLECVQDMDHENMFWYRQDPGLGLRLIYFSYDVKMKEKGDIPEGYSVSREKKERFSLILESASTNQTSMYLCASSRPGGAEAFFGQGTRLTVV.

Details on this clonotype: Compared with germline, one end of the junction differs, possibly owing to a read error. The CDR3 bases are TGCAGCGTGGAAGAAGAGACCCAGTACTTC. It encodes CSVEEETQYF. J is TRBJ2-5 and V is TRBV29-1; no reliable D call. In germline, CDR1 is SQVTM, CDR2 ANQGSEA. CDR3 length: 10 residues.

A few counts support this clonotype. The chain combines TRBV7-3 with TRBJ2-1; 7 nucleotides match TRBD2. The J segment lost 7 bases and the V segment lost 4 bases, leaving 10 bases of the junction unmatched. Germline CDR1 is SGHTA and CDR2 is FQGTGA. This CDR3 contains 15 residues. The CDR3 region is CASSYLGGEGNEQFF. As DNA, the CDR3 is TGTGCCAGCAGCTATTTGGGCGGGGAGGGAAATGAGCAGTTCTTC.

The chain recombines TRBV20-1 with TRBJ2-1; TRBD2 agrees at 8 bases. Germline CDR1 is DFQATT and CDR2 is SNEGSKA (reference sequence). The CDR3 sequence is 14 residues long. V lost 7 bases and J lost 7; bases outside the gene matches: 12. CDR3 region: CSVKRESSWNEQFF. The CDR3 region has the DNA TGCAGTGTCAAGCGGGAGAGTAGCTGGAATGAGCAGTTCTTC.

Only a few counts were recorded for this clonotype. Here the CDR3 DNA reads TGTGCCAGCAGCGTTTTTCAGGGGGCAGGGGAGACCCAGTACTTC. Protein sequence: CASSVFQGAGETQYF. V usage is TRBV9 and J usage is TRBJ2-5; 8 bases are a match to TRBD1. CDR3 length: 15 amino acids. CDR1 and CDR2 (germline): SGDLS, YYNGEE. V trimming: 2 bases; J trimming: 5 bases; junction bases outside the gene matches: 8.

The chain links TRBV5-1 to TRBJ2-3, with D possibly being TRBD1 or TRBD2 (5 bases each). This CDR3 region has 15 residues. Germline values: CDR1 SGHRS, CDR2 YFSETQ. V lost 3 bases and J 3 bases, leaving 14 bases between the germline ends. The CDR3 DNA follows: TGCGCCAGCAGCTGGGACCCCGGTCGGACAGATACGCAGTATTTT. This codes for CASSWDPGRTDTQYF.

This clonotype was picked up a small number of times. The CDR3 DNA reads as TGCAGTGTAAAGATGGCTAGCGGTAGCACAGATACGCAGTATTTT. This encodes CSVKMASGSTDTQYF. V and J are TRBV20-1 and TRBJ2-3, with 7 positions matching TRBD2. Germline CDR1 DFQATT, CDR2 SNEGSKA (reference sequence). Trimming took 7 bases from V and 0 from J; bases not matched to a gene: 10. The CDR3 sequence is 15 residues long.

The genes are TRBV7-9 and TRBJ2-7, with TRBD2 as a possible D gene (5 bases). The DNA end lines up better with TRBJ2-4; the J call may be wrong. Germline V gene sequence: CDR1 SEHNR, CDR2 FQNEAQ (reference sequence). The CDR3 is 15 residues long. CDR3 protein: CASSPFVGGKNIQYF. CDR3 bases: TGTGCCAGCAGCCCGTTCGTAGGAGGCAAAAACATTCAGTACTTC.

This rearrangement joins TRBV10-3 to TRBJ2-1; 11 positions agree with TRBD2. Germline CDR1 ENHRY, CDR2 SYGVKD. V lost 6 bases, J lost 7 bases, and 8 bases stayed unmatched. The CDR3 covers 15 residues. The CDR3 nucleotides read TGTGCCATCAGCCAAGTAGCGGGAGGGCCTAATGAGCAGTTCTTC. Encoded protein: CAISQVAGGPNEQFF.

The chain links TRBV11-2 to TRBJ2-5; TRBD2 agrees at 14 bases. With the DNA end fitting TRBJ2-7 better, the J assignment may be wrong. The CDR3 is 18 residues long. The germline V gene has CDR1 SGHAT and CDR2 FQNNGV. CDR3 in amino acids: CASSFRGLAGEIYYEQYF. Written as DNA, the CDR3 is TGTGCCAGCAGCTTTAGGGGACTAGCGGGGGAAATTTATTACGAGCAGTACTTC.

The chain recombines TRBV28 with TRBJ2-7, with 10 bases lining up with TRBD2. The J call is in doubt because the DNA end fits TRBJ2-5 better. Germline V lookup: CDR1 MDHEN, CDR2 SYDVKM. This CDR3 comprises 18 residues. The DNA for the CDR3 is TGTGCCAGCAGTCCGCTCGGAGCGGGAGGGCCTTGGATAGAGACCCAGTACTTC. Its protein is CASSPLGAGGPWIETQYF.

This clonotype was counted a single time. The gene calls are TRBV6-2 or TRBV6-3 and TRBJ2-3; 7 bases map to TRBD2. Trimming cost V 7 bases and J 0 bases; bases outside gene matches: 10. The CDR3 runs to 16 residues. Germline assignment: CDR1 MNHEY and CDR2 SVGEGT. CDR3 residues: CASNRPPSGSTDTQYF. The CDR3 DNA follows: TGTGCCAGCAACCGACCTCCTAGCGGAAGCACAGATACGCAGTATTTT.